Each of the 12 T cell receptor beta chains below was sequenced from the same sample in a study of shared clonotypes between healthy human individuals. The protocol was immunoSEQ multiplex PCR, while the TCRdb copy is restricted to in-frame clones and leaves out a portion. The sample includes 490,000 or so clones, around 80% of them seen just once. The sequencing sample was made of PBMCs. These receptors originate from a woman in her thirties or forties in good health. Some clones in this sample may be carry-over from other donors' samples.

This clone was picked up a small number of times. The CDR3 reads CASSYQETGELFF. The CDR3 nucleotides read TGTGCCAGCAGTTACCAGGAGACAGGGGAGCTGTTTTTT. This sequence joins TRBV6-5 and TRBJ2-2; D remains ambiguous. The CDR3 length is 13 residues. The V gene lost 2 bases and the J gene lost 8 bases, with 9 bases spanning the gap. Germline V gene data show CDR1 as MNHEY and CDR2 as SVGAGI.

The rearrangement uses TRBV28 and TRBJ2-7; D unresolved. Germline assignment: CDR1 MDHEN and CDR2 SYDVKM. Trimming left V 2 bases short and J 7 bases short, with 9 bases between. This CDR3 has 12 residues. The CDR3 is CASSLGLGEQYF. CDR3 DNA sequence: TGTGCCAGCAGTTTAGGCCTTGGAGAGCAGTACTTC.

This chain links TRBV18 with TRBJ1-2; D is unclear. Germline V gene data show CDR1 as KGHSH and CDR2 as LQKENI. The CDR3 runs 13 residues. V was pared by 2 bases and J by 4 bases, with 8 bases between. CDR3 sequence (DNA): TGTGCCAGCTCACCATCGGACGGCTATGGCTACACCTTC. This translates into CASSPSDGYGYTF. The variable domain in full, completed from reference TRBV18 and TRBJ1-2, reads NAGVMQNPRHLVRRRGQEARLRCSPMKGHSHVYWYRQLPEEGLKFMVYLQKENIIDESGMPKERFSAEFPKEGPSILRIQQVVRGDSAAYFCASSPSDGYGYTFGSGTRLTVV.

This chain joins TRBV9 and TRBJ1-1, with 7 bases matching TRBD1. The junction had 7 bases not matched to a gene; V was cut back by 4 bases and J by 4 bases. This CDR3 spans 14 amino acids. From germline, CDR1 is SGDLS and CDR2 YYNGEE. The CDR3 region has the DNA TGTGCCAGCAGCCTCCGGGACAGTAGCACTGAAGCTTTCTTT. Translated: CASSLRDSSTEAFF.

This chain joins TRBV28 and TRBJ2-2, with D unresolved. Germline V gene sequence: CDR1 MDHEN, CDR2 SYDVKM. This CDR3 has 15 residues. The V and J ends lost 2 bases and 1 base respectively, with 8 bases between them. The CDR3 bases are TGTGCCAGCAGTTTAGGCACGTTGAACACCGGGGAGCTGTTTTTT. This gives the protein CASSLGTLNTGELFF.

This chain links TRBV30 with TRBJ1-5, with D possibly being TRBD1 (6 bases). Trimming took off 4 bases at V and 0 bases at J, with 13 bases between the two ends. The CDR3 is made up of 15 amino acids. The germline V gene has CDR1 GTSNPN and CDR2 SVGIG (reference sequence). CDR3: CAWTPTGYSNQPQHF. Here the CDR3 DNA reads TGTGCCTGGACCCCCACAGGGTATAGCAATCAGCCCCAGCATTTT.

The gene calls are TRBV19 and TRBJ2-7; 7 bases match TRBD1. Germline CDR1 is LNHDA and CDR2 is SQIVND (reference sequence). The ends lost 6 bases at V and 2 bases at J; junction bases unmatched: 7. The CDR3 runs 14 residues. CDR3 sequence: CASSEQGITYEQYF. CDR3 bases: TGTGCCAGTAGCGAACAGGGGATCACCTACGAGCAGTACTTC.

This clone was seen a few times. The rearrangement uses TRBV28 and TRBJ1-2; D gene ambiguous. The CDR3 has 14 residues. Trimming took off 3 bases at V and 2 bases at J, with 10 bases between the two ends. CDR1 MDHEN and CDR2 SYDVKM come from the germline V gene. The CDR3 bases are TGTGCCAGCAGTTTTGGAGTGATGAACTATGGCTACACCTTC. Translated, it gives CASSFGVMNYGYTF.

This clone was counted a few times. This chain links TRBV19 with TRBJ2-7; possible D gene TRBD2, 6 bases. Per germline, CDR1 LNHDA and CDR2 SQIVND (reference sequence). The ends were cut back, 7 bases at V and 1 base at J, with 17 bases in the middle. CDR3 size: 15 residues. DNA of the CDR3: TGTGCCAGTACCCTAAGTTGGCGGGGTTCCTACGAGCAGTACTTC. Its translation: CASTLSWRGSYEQYF. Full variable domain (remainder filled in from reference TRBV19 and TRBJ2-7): DGGITQSPKYLFRKEGQNVTLSCEQNLNHDAMYWYRQDPGQGLRLIYYSQIVNDFQKGDIAEGYSVSREKKESFPLTVTSAQKNPTAFYLCASTLSWRGSYEQYFGPGTRLTVT.

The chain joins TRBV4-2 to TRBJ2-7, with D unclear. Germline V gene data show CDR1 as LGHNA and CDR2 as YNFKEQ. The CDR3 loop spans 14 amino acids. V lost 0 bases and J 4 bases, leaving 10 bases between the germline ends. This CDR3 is CASSQEGSLYEQYF. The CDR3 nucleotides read TGTGCCAGCAGCCAAGAAGGAAGTTTATACGAGCAGTACTTC.

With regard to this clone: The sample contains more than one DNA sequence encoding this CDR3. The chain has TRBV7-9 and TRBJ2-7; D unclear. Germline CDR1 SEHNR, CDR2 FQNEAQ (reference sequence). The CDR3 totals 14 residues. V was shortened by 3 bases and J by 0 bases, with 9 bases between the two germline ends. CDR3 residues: CASSLGGGSYEQYF. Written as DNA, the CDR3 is TGTGCCAGCAGCTTGGGCGGTGGCTCCTACGAGCAGTACTTC.

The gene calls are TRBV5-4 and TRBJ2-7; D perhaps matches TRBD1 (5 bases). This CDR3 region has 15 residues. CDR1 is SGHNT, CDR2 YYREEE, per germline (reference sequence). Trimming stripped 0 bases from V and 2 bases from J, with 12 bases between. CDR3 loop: CASSLAPGSTYEQYF. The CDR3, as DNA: TGTGCCAGCAGCTTGGCACCAGGGTCGACCTACGAGCAGTACTTC.